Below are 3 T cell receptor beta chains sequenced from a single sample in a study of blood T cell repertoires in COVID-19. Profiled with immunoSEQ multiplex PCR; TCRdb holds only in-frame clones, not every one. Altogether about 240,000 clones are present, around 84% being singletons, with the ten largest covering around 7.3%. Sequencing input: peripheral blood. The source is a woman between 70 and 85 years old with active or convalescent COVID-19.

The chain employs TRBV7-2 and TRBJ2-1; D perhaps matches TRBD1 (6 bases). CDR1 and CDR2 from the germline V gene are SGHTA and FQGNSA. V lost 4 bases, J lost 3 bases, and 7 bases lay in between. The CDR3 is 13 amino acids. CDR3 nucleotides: TGTGCCAGCAGCTGGGGGCTCTACAATGAGCAGTTCTTC. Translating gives CASSWGLYNEQFF.

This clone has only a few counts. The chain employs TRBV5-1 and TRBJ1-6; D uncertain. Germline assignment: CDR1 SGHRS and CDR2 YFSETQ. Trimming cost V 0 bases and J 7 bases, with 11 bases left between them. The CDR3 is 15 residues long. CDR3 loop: CASSLDSPWNSPLHF. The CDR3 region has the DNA TGCGCCAGCAGCTTGGACAGCCCATGGAATTCACCCCTCCACTTT.

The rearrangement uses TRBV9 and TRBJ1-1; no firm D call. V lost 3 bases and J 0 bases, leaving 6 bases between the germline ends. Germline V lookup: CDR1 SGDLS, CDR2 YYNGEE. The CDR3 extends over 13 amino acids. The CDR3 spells CASSGQLNTEAFF. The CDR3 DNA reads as TGTGCCAGCAGCGGACAACTGAACACTGAAGCTTTCTTT.